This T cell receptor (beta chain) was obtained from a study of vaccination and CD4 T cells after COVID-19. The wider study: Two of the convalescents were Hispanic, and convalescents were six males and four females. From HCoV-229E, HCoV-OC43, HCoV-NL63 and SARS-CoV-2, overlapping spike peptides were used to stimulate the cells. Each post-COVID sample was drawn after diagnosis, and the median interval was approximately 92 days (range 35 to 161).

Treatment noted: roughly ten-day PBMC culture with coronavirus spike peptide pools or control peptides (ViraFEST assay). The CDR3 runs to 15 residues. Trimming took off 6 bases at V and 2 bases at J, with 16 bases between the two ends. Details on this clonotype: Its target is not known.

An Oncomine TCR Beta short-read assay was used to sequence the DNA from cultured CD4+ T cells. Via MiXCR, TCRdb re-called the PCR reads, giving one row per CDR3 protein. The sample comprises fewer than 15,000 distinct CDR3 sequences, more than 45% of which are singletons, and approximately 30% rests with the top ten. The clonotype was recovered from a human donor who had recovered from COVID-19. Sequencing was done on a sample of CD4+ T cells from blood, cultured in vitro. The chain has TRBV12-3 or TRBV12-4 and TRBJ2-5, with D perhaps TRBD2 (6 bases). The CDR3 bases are TGTGCCAGCAGCCTTACCGTGGGAGGACAAGAGACCCAGTACTTC. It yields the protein CASSLTVGGQETQYF.